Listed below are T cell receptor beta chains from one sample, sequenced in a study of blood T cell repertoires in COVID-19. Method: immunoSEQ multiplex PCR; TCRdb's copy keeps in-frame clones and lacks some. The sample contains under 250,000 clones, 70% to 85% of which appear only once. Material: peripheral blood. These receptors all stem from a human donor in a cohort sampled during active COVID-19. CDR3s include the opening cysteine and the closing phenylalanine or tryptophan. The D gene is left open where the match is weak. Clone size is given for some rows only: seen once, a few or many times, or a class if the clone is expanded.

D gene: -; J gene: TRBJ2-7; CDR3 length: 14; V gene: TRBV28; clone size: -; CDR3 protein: CASSFGGQPYEQYF; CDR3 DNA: TGTGCCAGCAGTTTTGGGGGCCAGCCCTACGAGCAGTACTTC
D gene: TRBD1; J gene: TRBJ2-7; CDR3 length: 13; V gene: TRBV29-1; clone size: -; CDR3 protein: CSVGQGESYEQYF; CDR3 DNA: TGCAGCGTCGGACAGGGGGAGTCCTACGAGCAGTACTTC
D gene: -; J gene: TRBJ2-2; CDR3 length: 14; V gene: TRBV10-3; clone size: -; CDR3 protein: CAIRGWGDTGELFF; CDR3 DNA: TGTGCCATCAGAGGGTGGGGAGACACCGGGGAGCTGTTTTTT
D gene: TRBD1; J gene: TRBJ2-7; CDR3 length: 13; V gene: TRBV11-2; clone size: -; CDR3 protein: CASSWGTGNEQYF; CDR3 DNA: TGTGCCAGCAGCTGGGGGACAGGGAACGAGCAGTACTTC
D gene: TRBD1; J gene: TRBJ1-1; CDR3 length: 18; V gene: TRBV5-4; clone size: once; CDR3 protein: CASSSRGQGGPKSTEAFF; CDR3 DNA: TGTGCCAGCAGCTCCCGGGGACAGGGAGGACCAAAAAGCACTGAAGCTTTCTTT
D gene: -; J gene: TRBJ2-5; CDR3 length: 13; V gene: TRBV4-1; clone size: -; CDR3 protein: CASSQVPVETQYF; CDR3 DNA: TGCGCCAGCAGCCAAGTCCCAGTGGAGACCCAGTACTTC
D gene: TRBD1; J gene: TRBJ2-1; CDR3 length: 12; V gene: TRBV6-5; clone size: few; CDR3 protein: CASSPGTDEQFF; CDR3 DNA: TGTGCCAGCAGTCCGGGGACAGACGAGCAGTTCTTC
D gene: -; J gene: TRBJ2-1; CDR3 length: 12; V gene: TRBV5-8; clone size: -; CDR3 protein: CASSKRGNEQFF; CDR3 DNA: TGTGCCAGCAGCAAAAGAGGGAATGAGCAGTTCTTC
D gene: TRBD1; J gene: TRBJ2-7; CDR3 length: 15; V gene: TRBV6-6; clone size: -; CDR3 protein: CASSSPTGGTYEQYF; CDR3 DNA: TGTGCCAGCAGTTCTCCGACAGGGGGAACCTACGAGCAGTACTTC
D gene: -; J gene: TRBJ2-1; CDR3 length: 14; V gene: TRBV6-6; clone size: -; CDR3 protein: CASSYPRRETKQFF; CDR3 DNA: TGTGCCAGCAGTTACCCTCGAAGGGAGACCAAGCAGTTCTTC
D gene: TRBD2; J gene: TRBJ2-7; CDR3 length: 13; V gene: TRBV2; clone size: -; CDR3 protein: CASARLASYEQYF; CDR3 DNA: TGTGCCAGTGCCAGACTAGCCAGCTACGAGCAGTACTTC
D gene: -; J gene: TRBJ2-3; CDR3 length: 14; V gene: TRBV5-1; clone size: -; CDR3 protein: CASSAGFSTDTQYF; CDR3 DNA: TGCGCCAGCAGTGCGGGATTTAGCACAGATACGCAGTATTTT
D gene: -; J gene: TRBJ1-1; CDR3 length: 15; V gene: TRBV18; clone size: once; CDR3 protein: CASSPAGSRDTEAFF; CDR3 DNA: TGTGCCAGCTCACCAGCGGGCAGTCGGGACACTGAAGCTTTCTTT
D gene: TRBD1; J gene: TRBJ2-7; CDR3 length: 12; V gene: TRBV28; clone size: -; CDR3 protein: CASRTGRREQYF; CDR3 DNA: TGTGCCAGCAGGACAGGGCGGCGCGAGCAGTACTTC
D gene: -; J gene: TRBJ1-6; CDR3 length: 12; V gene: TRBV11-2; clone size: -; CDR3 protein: CASSLRQTPLHF; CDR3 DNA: TGTGCCAGCAGCTTGCGACAGACACCCCTCCACTTT
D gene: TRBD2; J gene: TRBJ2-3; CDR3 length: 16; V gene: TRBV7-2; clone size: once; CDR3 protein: CASSLAGTSAQDTQYF; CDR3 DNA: TGTGCCAGCAGCTTAGCCGGGACTAGCGCCCAAGATACGCAGTATTTT
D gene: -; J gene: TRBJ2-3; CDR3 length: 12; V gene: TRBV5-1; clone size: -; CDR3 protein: CASSRGSDTQYF; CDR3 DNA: TGCGCCAGCAGCCGGGGGTCAGATACGCAGTATTTT
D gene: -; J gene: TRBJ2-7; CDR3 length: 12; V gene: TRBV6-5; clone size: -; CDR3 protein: CASTDTSYEQYF; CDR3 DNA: TGTGCCAGCACGGACACATCCTACGAGCAGTACTTC
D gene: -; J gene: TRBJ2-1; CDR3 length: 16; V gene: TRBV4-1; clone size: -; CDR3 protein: CASSEEREGRYNEQFF; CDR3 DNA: TGCGCCAGCAGCGAGGAGAGAGAGGGCCGCTACAATGAGCAGTTCTTC
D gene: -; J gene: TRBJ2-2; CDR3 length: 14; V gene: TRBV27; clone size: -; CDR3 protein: CASSLLADTGELFF; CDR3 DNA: TGTGCCAGCAGTTTATTGGCTGACACCGGGGAGCTGTTTTTT
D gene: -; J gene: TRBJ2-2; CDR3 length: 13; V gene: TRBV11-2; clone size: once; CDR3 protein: CASNPGFTGELFF; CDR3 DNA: TGTGCCAGCAATCCGGGGTTCACCGGGGAGCTGTTTTTT
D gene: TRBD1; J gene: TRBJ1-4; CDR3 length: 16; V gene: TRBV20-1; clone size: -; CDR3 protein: CSASPGGAGSNEKLFF; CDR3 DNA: TGCAGTGCTAGTCCAGGGGGCGCCGGTTCTAATGAAAAACTGTTTTTT
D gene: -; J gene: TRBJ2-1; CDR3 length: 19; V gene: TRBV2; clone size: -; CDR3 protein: CASSRRTAGRYSSYNEQFF; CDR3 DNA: TGTGCCAGCAGTCGCAGGACAGCCGGGCGTTACAGCTCCTACAATGAGCAGTTCTTC
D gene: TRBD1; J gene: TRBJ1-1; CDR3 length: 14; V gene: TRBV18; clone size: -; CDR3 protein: CASSPLQGAAEAFF; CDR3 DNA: TGTGCCAGCTCACCACTTCAGGGGGCCGCTGAAGCTTTCTTT
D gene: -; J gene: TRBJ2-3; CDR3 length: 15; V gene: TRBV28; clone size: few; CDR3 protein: CASSYPSSLTDTQYF; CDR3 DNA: TGTGCCAGCAGCTACCCTAGTTCACTCACAGATACGCAGTATTTT
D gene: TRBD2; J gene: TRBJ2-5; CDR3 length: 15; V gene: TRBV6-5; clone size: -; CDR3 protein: CASRRTSGSGETQYF; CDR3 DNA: TGTGCCAGCAGGAGGACTAGCGGGAGTGGAGAGACCCAGTACTTC
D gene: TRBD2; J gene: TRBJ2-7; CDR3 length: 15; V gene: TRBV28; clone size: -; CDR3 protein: CASRRSSGRTYEQYF; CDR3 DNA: TGTGCCAGCCGTCGTTCGAGCGGGAGGACCTACGAGCAGTACTTC
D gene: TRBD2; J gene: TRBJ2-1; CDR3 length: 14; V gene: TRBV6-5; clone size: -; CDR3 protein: CASSLAGGYNEQFF; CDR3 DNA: TGTGCCAGCAGTTTAGCGGGAGGGTACAATGAGCAGTTCTTC
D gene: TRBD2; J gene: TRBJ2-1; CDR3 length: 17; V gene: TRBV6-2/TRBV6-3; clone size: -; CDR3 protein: CASSYDTSGRLPNEQFF; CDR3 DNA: TGTGCCAGCAGTTACGACACTAGCGGGAGACTTCCTAATGAGCAGTTCTTC
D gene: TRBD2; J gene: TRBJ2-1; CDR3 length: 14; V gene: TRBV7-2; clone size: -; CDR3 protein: CASSLVLAGGVQFF; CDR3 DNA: TGTGCCAGCAGCTTAGTTCTAGCGGGAGGAGTTCAGTTCTTC
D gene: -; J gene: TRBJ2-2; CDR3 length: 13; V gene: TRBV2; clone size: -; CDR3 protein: CASSYSGTGELFF; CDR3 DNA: TGTGCCAGCAGTTACTCCGGGACCGGGGAGCTGTTTTTT
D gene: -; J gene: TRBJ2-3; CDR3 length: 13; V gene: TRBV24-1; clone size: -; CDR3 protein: CATRPTSTDTQYF; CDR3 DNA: TGTGCCACCAGACCAACTAGCACAGATACGCAGTATTTT
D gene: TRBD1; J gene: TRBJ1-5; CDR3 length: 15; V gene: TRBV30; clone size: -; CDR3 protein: CAWSPGQGGNQPQHF; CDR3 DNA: TGTGCCTGGAGTCCGGGACAGGGAGGTAATCAGCCCCAGCATTTT
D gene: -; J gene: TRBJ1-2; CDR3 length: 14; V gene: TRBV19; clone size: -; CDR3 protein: CASSPGSRLRGYTF; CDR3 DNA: TGTGCCAGTAGTCCCGGAAGCAGGCTTCGAGGCTACACCTTC
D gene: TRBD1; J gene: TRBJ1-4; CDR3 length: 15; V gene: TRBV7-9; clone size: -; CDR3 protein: CASSALQGGNEKLFF; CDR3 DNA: TGTGCCAGCAGCGCCCTACAGGGGGGAAATGAAAAACTGTTTTTT
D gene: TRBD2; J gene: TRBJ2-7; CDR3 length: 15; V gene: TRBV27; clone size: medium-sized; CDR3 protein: CASSLVSGSRYEQYF; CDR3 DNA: TGTGCCAGCAGTTTAGTTAGCGGGAGTAGATACGAGCAGTACTTC
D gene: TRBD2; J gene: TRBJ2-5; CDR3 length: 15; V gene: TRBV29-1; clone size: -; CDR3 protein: CSVPVIAGGTETQYF; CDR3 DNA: TGCAGCGTCCCTGTCATTGCGGGAGGTACGGAGACCCAGTACTTC
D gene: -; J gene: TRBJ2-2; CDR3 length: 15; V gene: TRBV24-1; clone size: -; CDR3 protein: CATSDQRTRPGELFF; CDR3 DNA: TGTGCCACCAGTGATCAACGGACACGTCCGGGGGAGCTGTTTTTT
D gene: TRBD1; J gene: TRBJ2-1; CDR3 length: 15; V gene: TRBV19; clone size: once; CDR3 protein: CASSFRTGTNNEQFF; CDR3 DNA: TGTGCCAGTAGTTTCCGGACAGGGACAAACAATGAGCAGTTCTTC
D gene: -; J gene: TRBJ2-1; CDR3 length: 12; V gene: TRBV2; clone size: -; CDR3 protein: CASRRRPNEQFF; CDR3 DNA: TGTGCCAGCAGGAGGCGGCCCAATGAGCAGTTCTTC
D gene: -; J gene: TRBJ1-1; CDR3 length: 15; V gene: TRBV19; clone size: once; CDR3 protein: CASSMGRGAVFRAFF; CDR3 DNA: TGTGCCAGTAGTATGGGGCGGGGGGCCGTTTTTCGTGCTTTCTTT
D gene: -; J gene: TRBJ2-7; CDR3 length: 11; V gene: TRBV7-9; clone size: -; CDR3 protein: CASRGPGEQYF; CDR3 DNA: TGTGCCAGCCGCGGGCCGGGCGAGCAGTACTTC
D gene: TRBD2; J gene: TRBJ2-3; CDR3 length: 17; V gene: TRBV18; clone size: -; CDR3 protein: CASSPRQREASTDTQYF; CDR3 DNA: TGTGCCAGCTCACCACGCCAGCGGGAGGCTAGCACAGATACGCAGTATTTT
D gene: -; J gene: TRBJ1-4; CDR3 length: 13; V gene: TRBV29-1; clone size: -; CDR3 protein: CSVAGVGSEKLFF; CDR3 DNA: TGCAGCGTTGCCGGCGTTGGGAGTGAAAAACTGTTTTTT
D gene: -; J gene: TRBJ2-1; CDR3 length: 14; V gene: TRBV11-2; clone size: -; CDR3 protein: CASSPERLVHEQFF; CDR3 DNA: TGTGCCAGCAGCCCCGAACGACTAGTTCATGAGCAGTTCTTC
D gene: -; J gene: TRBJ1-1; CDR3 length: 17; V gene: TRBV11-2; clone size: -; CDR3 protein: CASSSPFVAGGNTEAFF; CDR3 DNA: TGTGCCAGCAGCTCCCCGTTTGTTGCCGGGGGGAACACTGAAGCTTTCTTT
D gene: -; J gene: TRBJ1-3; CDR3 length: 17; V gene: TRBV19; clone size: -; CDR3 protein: CASRPLQWGGPGNTIYF; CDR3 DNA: TGTGCCAGTAGACCACTTCAATGGGGGGGACCTGGAAACACCATATATTTT
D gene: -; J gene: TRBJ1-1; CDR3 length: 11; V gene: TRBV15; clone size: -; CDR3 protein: CATSSLAEAFF; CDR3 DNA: TGTGCCACCAGCAGTCTAGCTGAAGCTTTCTTT
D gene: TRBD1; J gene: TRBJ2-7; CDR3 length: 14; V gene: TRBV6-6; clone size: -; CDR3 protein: CASSLRQGPYEQYF; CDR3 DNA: TGTGCCAGCAGTCTTCGACAGGGACCCTACGAGCAGTACTTC
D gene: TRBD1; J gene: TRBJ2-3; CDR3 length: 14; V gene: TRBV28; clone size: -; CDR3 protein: CASRMDRSTDTQYF; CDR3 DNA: TGTGCCAGCAGAATGGACAGGAGCACAGATACGCAGTATTTT
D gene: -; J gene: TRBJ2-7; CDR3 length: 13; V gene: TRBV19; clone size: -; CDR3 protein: CASSWDTAYEQYF; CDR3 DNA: TGTGCCAGTAGTTGGGACACCGCCTACGAGCAGTACTTC